These 32 T cell receptor beta chains were all obtained from the same sample, sequenced in a study of T cell changes during pregnancy in multiple sclerosis. TCRdb's copy holds only in-frame clones and misses some; the assay was immunoSEQ multiplex PCR. The repertoire has roughly 64,000 clones, around 96% of them found once; the top ten carry 2.5%. Sample: CD8+ T cells from peripheral blood mononuclear cells, taken after pregnancy. These receptors all come from a female donor with multiple sclerosis, enrolled in a pregnancy study.

The J gene is TRBJ1-2, the V gene TRBV4-1; D uncertain. V was shortened by 0 bases and J by 2 bases, with 13 bases between the two germline ends. CDR1 and CDR2 from the germline V gene are MGHRA and YSYEKL. The CDR3 is 16 amino acids. CDR3 in amino acids: CASSQDIAEKNYGYTF. The DNA for the CDR3 is TGCGCCAGCAGCCAAGATATAGCGGAGAAGAACTATGGCTACACCTTC.

The gene calls are TRBV5-1 and TRBJ2-1; 8 bases match TRBD2. The CDR3 is made up of 19 amino acids. CDR1 and CDR2 from the germline V gene are SGHRS and YFSETQ. The junction had 15 bases not matched to a gene; V was cut back by 1 base and J by 3 bases. This chain's CDR3 is CASSLFGTTTGTSYNEQFF. The DNA of the CDR3 is TGCGCCAGCAGCTTGTTTGGGACAACAACCGGGACTAGCTACAATGAGCAGTTCTTC.

This chain uses TRBV6-5 with TRBJ2-3, with D perhaps matching TRBD1 (6 bases). CDR3 length: 13 residues. Trimming removed 6 bases from V and 6 bases from J, with 13 bases in between. Germline CDR1 is MNHEY and CDR2 is SVGAGI. The CDR3 here is CASRPDRLDTQYF. CDR3 nucleotides: TGTGCCAGCAGGCCTGACAGGCTCGATACGCAGTATTTT.

This rearrangement joins TRBV5-4 to TRBJ2-7; 8 bases fit TRBD2. CDR1 and CDR2 (germline): SGHNT, YYREEE (reference sequence). The CDR3 runs 15 residues. V trimming: 2 bases; J trimming: 4 bases; junction bases outside the gene matches: 8. DNA of the CDR3: TGTGCCAGCAGCTTCCCGGGACTAGAAACTTACGAGCAGTACTTC. Amino acids: CASSFPGLETYEQYF. Drawing the rest from reference TRBV5-4 and TRBJ2-7, the complete variable domain is ETGVTQSPTHLIKTRGQQVTLRCSSQSGHNTVSWYQQALGQGPQFIFQYYREEENGRGNFPPRFSGLQFPNYSSELNVNALELDDSALYLCASSFPGLETYEQYFGPGTRLTVT.

The chain couples TRBV6-5 to TRBJ2-1, with D maybe TRBD1 (5 bases). CDR3 size: 15 residues. V was shortened by 4 bases and J by 7 bases, with 17 bases between the two germline ends. Germline CDR1 reads MNHEY; CDR2 reads SVGAGI. The chain's CDR3 is CASSLSGVGANEQFF. In DNA, the CDR3 is TGTGCCAGCAGTTTATCGGGCGTTGGGGCTAATGAGCAGTTCTTC.

CDR3 in amino acids: CASSVRGLAGGDTQYF. CDR3 bases: TGTGCCAGCAGCGTCCGAGGACTAGCGGGAGGAGATACGCAGTATTTT. V and J are TRBV9 and TRBJ2-3, with 14 bases aligning to TRBD2. Unmatched junction bases numbered 4, after V lost 2 bases and J lost 5 bases. The germline CDR1 and CDR2 sequences are SGDLS and YYNGEE. This CDR3 has 16 residues.

This chain links TRBV13 with TRBJ2-3, with D unclear. Trimming took 4 bases from V and 0 from J, leaving 2 bases between them. Germline V gene lookup returns CDR1 PRHDT and CDR2 FYEKMQ (reference sequence). CDR3 length: 12 amino acids. The CDR3 loop is CASSSSTDTQYF. The CDR3 nucleotides read TGTGCCAGCAGCTCAAGCACAGATACGCAGTATTTT.

The rearrangement joins TRBV19 to TRBJ1-2, with 9 positions matching TRBD1. The germline gives CDR1 LNHDA, CDR2 SQIVND (reference sequence). The CDR3 has 13 amino acids. Trimming took 5 bases from V and 6 from J; bases not matched to a gene: 4. DNA of the CDR3: TGTGCCAGTAGTCCCAGGGACAGGGATGGCTACACCTTC. Its protein is CASSPRDRDGYTF.

The rearrangement uses TRBV19 and TRBJ1-5, with D possibly TRBD1 on 6 matching bases. The CDR3 is made up of 15 amino acids. The V end lost 5 bases, the J end lost 0 bases, and 11 bases lay between the germline ends. Germline CDR1 is LNHDA and CDR2 is SQIVND (reference sequence). The DNA for the CDR3 is TGTGCCAGTAGTCCGACAGGTAATAGCAATCAGCCCCAGCATTTT. This sequence encodes CASSPTGNSNQPQHF.

V gene TRBV4-2 combines with J gene TRBJ2-7; TRBD1 matches 9 bases. Trimming cost V 4 bases and J 3 bases; bases outside gene matches: 4. CDR1 is LGHNA and CDR2 is YNFKEQ in the germline V gene. The CDR3 has 14 residues. CDR3 sequence: CASSLRTGDYEQYF. As DNA, the CDR3 is TGTGCCAGCAGCCTCCGGACAGGGGACTACGAGCAGTACTTC.

This chain links TRBV15 with TRBJ2-7, with TRBD2 matching 9 bases. The CDR3 consists of 14 residues. V trimming: 1 base; J trimming: 12 bases; junction bases outside the gene matches: 10. Germline values: CDR1 LNHNV, CDR2 YYDKDF (reference sequence). In DNA, the CDR3 is TGTGCCACCAGCAGAGGCGGGGTAGCGGGAGAACTGTACTTC. Protein product: CATSRGGVAGELYF.

In its sample, this clone was seen once. The genes are TRBV11-3 and TRBJ2-7; 7 bases align to TRBD2. Germline CDR1 and CDR2: SGHNT and YENEEA. There are 13 residues in the CDR3. The V and J ends lost 3 bases and 4 bases, in that order; junction bases with no gene match: 3. The chain's CDR3 is CASSLGRGYEQYF. The CDR3 coding sequence is TGTGCCAGCAGCTTGGGGAGGGGTTACGAGCAGTACTTC.

For the CDR3, the DNA is TGTGCCAGCAGTTATGGAGGGCTCATCGATGAGCAGTTCTTC. Its translation: CASSYGGLIDEQFF. The chain combines TRBV28 with TRBJ2-1; TRBD2 is a possible D gene (6 bases). From germline, CDR1 is MDHEN and CDR2 SYDVKM. Between the trimmed V and J ends, which lost 4 bases and 8 bases, there was a span of 15 bases. The CDR3 extends over 14 amino acids.

The CDR3 loop reads CASSPSTGLILYEQYF. CDR3 nucleotides: TGTGCCAGCAGCCCATCGACAGGGCTTATTTTATACGAGCAGTACTTC. The rearrangement links TRBV11-2 to TRBJ2-7, with TRBD1 identical over 7 bases. Germline loops: CDR1 SGHAT, CDR2 FQNNGV. V lost 5 bases, J lost 4 bases, and 14 bases stayed unmatched. CDR3 length: 16 amino acids.

In nucleotides, the CDR3 is TGTGCCAGCAGTTACACACAGGGGGCTAACTATGGCTACACCTTC. Its translation is CASSYTQGANYGYTF. The chain combines TRBV6-6 with TRBJ1-2; 8 nucleotides align to TRBD1. The CDR3 spans 15 residues. V lost 2 bases, J lost 0 bases, and 2 bases stayed unmatched. Germline values: CDR1 MNHNY, CDR2 SVGAGI (reference sequence).

The chain joins TRBV9 to TRBJ2-1; tentative D call: TRBD2 (6 bases). V was trimmed by 0 bases and J by 5 bases, leaving 9 bases between them. The germline V gene encodes CDR1 SGDLS and CDR2 YYNGEE. The CDR3 contains 14 residues. This CDR3 is CASSVAGVDNEQFF. CDR3 sequence (DNA): TGTGCCAGCAGCGTAGCGGGAGTGGACAATGAGCAGTTCTTC.

Notes on this clone: Compared with germline, one end of the junction differs, possibly owing to a read error. This chain uses TRBV7-7 with TRBJ2-7; D may be TRBD1 (6 bases). The germline CDR1 and CDR2 sequences are SSHAT and FNYEAQ (reference sequence). The CDR3 loop spans 16 amino acids. The chain's CDR3 is CASSPGGDRFSYEQYF. The CDR3 DNA reads TGTGCTAGCAGTCCCGGTGGAGACAGGTTTTCCTACGAGCAGTACTTC.

V and J are TRBV9 and TRBJ1-1; TRBD1 is a possible D gene (6 bases). CDR1 is SGDLS and CDR2 is YYNGEE in the germline V gene. CDR3 size: 12 residues. V gave up 4 bases and J gave up 7 bases, with 11 bases separating them. CDR3 protein: CASSPGTIEAFF. The CDR3 nucleotides read TGTGCCAGCAGCCCCGGGACAATTGAAGCTTTCTTT.

The chain recombines TRBV28 with TRBJ2-1; 10 bases match TRBD2. This CDR3 region has 16 residues. The V segment lost 5 bases and the J segment 6 bases; nucleotides outside the gene matches: 10. Germline V CDR1 and CDR2: MDHEN, SYDVKM. CDR3: CASSPLLAGVVNEQFF. CDR3 coding DNA: TGTGCCAGCAGTCCCCTTCTAGCGGGAGTGGTCAATGAGCAGTTCTTC.

This chain links TRBV5-4 with TRBJ1-5; tentative D call: TRBD1 (6 bases). CDR3 length: 15 residues. Trimming shortened V by 0 bases and J by 6 bases, and 13 bases separated the two germline ends. Per the germline V gene, CDR1 is SGHNT and CDR2 is YYREEE (reference sequence). CDR3 sequence: CASSLGGEGVQPQHF. The DNA of the CDR3 is TGTGCCAGCAGCTTGGGGGGGGAGGGGGTTCAGCCCCAGCATTTT.

The genes are TRBV28 and TRBJ1-1; D is perhaps TRBD1 (6 bases). Germline V gives CDR1 MDHEN, CDR2 SYDVKM. The CDR3 has 15 residues. With 4 bases removed from V and 2 bases from J, the gap between germline ends came to 14 bases. The CDR3: CASSYNPTGNTEAFF. CDR3 nucleotide sequence: TGTGCCAGCAGTTACAATCCGACAGGCAACACTGAAGCTTTCTTT.

The chain uses TRBV19 and TRBJ1-1, with 10 positions matching TRBD1. Trimming removed 10 bases from V and 4 bases from J; junction bases left unmatched: 3. Looked up from germline, CDR1 is LNHDA and CDR2 is SQIVND (reference sequence). The CDR3 runs to 12 residues. The CDR3 DNA reads as TGTGCCACCCGGACAGGGGGCACTGAAGCTTTCTTT. Protein product: CATRTGGTEAFF.

The chain recombines TRBV7-9 with TRBJ1-2; 8 bases are shared with TRBD1. This CDR3 is built from 14 residues. V lost 5 bases and J lost 1; bases outside the gene matches: 3. Germline V lookup: CDR1 SEHNR, CDR2 FQNEAQ (reference sequence). CDR3: CASSPTGDNYGYTF. The CDR3 nucleotides read TGTGCCAGCAGCCCGACAGGGGATAACTATGGCTACACCTTC.

The chain carries TRBV6-1 and TRBJ2-1; D is unresolved. The CDR3 has 14 residues. The ends were cut back, 7 bases at V and 0 bases at J, with 10 bases in the middle. The germline gives CDR1 MNHNS, CDR2 SASEGT. In DNA form, the CDR3 reads TGTGCCAGCAAAGACATTAGCTCCTACAATGAGCAGTTCTTC. Protein product: CASKDISSYNEQFF.

The chain joins TRBV27 to TRBJ1-5, with D hard to call. The CDR3 loop spans 15 amino acids. V was pared by 6 bases and J by 10 bases, with 22 bases between. The germline gives CDR1 MNHEY, CDR2 SMNVEV (reference sequence). CDR3 region: CASSKTGSGRAPQHF. CDR3 DNA: TGTGCCAGCAGCAAGACGGGCTCTGGGAGGGCCCCCCAGCATTTT.

The genes are TRBV9 and TRBJ2-1, with 10 bases identical to TRBD2. With V trimmed by 4 bases and J by 0 bases, 4 bases remained unmatched. This CDR3 comprises 16 residues. From germline, CDR1 is SGDLS and CDR2 YYNGEE. DNA for the CDR3: TGTGCCAGCAGCCCCCCTAGCGGGAGCTCCTACAATGAGCAGTTCTTC. Encoded protein: CASSPPSGSSYNEQFF.

The V and J genes are TRBV7-9 and TRBJ2-7; tentative D call: TRBD2 (5 bases). The CDR3 has 13 residues. Germline CDR1 reads SEHNR; CDR2 reads FQNEAQ (reference sequence). Trimming stripped 0 bases from V and 4 bases from J, with 7 bases between. The CDR3: CASSLAPGYEQYF. CDR3 DNA: TGTGCCAGCAGCTTAGCCCCGGGGTACGAGCAGTACTTC. The variable domain in full, completed from reference TRBV7-9 and TRBJ2-7, reads DTGVSQNPRHKITKRGQNVTFRCDPISEHNRLYWYRQTLGQGPEFLTYFQNEAQLEKSRLLSDRFSAERPKGSFSTLEIQRTEQGDSAMYLCASSLAPGYEQYFGPGTRLTVT.

This chain links TRBV6-5 with TRBJ2-1, with TRBD2 identical over 9 bases. J was trimmed by 5 bases and V by 6 bases; bases with no gene match: 2. The CDR3 consists of 13 residues. Germline CDR1 MNHEY, CDR2 SVGAGI. The CDR3 DNA follows: TGTGCCAGCAGCGGACTAGCGCACAATGAGCAGTTCTTC. This codes for CASSGLAHNEQFF.

The V gene is TRBV29-1, the J gene TRBJ2-3; TRBD2 might be the D (6 bases). The CDR3 covers 15 residues. Looked up from germline, CDR1 is SQVTM and CDR2 is ANQGSEA. Trimming took off 5 bases at V and 3 bases at J, with 18 bases between the two ends. CDR3 region: CSVIPAGLRTDTQYF. The DNA for the CDR3 is TGCAGCGTTATTCCAGCGGGCCTCAGGACAGATACGCAGTATTTT.

The chain has TRBV9 and TRBJ2-3; 7 bases match TRBD1. CDR3 length: 15 residues. V was clipped by 2 bases and J by 1 base; unmatched bases: 4. Germline values: CDR1 SGDLS, CDR2 YYNGEE. This chain's CDR3 is CASSVLGGGTDTQYF. CDR3 sequence (DNA): TGTGCCAGCAGCGTCCTAGGGGGCGGCACAGATACGCAGTATTTT.

Here the CDR3 DNA reads TGTGCCAGCAGCCAAGATCTATTACTAGGTTCCTACAATGAGCAGTTCTTC. This sequence encodes CASSQDLLLGSYNEQFF. The rearrangement joins TRBV4-2 to TRBJ2-1, with D perhaps matching TRBD2 (5 bases). This CDR3 has 17 residues. V was clipped by 0 bases and J by 1 base, with 13 bases between them. Germline-derived CDR1 and CDR2 are LGHNA and YNFKEQ.

The chain joins TRBV27 to TRBJ2-1, with TRBD2 matching 11 bases. CDR1 and CDR2 from the germline V gene are MNHEY and SMNVEV (reference sequence). V gave up 3 bases and J gave up 2 bases; unmatched junction bases: 9. The CDR3 runs to 18 residues. CDR3 loop: CASSLTSGALGAYNEQFF. CDR3 nucleotide sequence: TGTGCCAGCAGTTTGACTAGCGGGGCCTTAGGGGCCTACAATGAGCAGTTCTTC.